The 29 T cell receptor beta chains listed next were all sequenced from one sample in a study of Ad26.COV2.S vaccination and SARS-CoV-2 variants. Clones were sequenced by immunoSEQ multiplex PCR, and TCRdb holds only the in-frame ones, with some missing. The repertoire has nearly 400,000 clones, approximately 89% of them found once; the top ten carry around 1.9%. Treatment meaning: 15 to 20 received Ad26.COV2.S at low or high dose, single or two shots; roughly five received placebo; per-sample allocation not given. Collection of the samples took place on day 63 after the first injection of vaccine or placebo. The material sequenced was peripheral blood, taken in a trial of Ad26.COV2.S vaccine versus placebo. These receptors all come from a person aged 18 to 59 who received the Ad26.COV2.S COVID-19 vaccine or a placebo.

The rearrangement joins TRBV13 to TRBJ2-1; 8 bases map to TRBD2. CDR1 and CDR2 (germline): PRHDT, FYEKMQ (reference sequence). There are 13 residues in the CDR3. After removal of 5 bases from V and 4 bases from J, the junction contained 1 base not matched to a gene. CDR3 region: CASSLAGYNEQFF. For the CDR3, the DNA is TGTGCCAGCAGCCTAGCGGGTTACAATGAGCAGTTCTTC.

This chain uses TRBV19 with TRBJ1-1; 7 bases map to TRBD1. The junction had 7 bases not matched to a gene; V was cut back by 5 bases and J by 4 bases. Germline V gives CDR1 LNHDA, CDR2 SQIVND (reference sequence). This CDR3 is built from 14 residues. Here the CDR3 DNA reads TGTGCCAGTAGTTTTGCCGGGACAGCCACTGAAGCTTTCTTT. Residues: CASSFAGTATEAFF.

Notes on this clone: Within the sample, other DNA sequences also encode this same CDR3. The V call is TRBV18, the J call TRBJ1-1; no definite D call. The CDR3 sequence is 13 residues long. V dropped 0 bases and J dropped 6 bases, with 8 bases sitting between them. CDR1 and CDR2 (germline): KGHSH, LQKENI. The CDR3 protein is CASSPPGGAEAFF. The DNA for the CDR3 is TGTGCCAGCTCACCACCGGGTGGCGCTGAAGCTTTCTTT.

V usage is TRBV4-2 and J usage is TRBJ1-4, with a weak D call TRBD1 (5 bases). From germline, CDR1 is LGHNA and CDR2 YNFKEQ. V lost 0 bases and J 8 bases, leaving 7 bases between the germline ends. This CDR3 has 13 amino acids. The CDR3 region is CASSQDNREKLFF. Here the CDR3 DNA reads TGTGCCAGCAGCCAAGATAACAGGGAAAAACTGTTTTTT.

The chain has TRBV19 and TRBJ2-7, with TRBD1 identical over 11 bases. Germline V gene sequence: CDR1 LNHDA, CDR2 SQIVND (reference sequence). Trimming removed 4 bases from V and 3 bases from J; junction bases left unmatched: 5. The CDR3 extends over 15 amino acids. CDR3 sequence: CASSKSGTGGYEQYF. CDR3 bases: TGTGCCAGTAGTAAATCCGGGACAGGGGGCTACGAGCAGTACTTC.

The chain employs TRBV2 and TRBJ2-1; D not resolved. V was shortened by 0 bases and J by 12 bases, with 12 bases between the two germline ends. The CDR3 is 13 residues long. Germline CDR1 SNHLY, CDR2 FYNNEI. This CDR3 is CASSEALLYGQFF. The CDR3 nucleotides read TGTGCCAGCAGTGAAGCGCTTCTTTACGGGCAGTTCTTC.

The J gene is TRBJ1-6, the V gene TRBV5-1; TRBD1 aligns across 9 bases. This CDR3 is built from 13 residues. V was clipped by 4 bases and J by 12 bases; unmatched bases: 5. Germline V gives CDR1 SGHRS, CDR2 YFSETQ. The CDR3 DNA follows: TGCGCCAGCAGCCAGGGACAGGGCCAACCCCTCCACTTT. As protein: CASSQGQGQPLHF.

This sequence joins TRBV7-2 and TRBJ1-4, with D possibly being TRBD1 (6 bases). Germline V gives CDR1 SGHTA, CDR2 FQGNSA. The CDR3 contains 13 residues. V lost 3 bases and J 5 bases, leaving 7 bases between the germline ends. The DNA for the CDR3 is TGTGCCAGCAGCTTTGGGGGCAATGAAAAACTGTTTTTT. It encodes CASSFGGNEKLFF.

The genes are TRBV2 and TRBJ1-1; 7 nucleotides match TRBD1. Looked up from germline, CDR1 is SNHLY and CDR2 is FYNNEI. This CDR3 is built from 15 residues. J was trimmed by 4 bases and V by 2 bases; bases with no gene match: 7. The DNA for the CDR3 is TGTGCCAGCAGTGAACTGATGACAGGGTTCACTGAAGCTTTCTTT. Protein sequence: CASSELMTGFTEAFF.

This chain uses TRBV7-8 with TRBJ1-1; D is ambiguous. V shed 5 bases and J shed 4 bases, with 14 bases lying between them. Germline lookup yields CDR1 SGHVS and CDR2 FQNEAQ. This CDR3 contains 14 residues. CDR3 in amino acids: CASSPRTGGTEAFF. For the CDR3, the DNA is TGTGCCAGCAGCCCCAGAACGGGTGGCACTGAAGCTTTCTTT.

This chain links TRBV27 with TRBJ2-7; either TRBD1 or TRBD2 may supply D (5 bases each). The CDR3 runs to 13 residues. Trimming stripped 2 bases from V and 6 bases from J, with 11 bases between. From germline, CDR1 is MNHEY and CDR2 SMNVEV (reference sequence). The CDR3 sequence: CASSLGGVSEQYF. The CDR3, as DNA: TGTGCCAGCAGTTTAGGGGGTGTCAGCGAGCAGTACTTC.

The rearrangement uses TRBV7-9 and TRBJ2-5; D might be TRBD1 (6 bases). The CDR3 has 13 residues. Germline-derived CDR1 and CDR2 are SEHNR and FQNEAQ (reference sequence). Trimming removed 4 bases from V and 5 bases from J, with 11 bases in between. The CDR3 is CASSSRDKETQYF. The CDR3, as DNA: TGTGCCAGCAGCTCCCGGGACAAGGAGACCCAGTACTTC.

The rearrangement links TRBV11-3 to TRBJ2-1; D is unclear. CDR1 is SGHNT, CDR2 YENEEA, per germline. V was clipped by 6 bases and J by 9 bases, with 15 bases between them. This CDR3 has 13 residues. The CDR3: CASRERHNGEQFF. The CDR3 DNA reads TGTGCCAGCAGGGAGAGGCACAATGGTGAGCAGTTCTTC.

CDR3 sequence reads: CASRLEGDSGNTIYF. DNA for the CDR3: TGTGCAAGTCGCTTAGAAGGGGACTCTGGAAACACCATATATTTT. The chain combines TRBV12-2 with TRBJ1-3; the table's D call, TRBD1, has no DNA check behind it. TRBV12-2 is labeled a pseudogene. The CDR3 spans 15 residues.

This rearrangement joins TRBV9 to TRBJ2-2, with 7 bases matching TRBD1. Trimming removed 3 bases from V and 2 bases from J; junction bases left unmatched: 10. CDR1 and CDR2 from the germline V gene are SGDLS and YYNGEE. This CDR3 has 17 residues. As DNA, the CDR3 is TGTGCCAGCAGCGGCGGAAGAGGACAGGCTAACACCGGGGAGCTGTTTTTT. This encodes CASSGGRGQANTGELFF.

Here the CDR3 DNA reads TGTGCCAGCAGCTTTATTAATTCACCCCTCCACTTT. Its protein product is CASSFINSPLHF. V and J are TRBV5-4 and TRBJ1-6; D remains ambiguous. Germline CDR1 is SGHNT and CDR2 is YYREEE (reference sequence). The CDR3 consists of 12 residues. V gave up 2 bases and J gave up 6 bases, with 3 bases separating them. The full variable domain, its missing parts supplied by reference TRBV5-4 and TRBJ1-6, is ETGVTQSPTHLIKTRGQQVTLRCSSQSGHNTVSWYQQALGQGPQFIFQYYREEENGRGNFPPRFSGLQFPNYSSELNVNALELDDSALYLCASSFINSPLHFGNGTRLTVT.

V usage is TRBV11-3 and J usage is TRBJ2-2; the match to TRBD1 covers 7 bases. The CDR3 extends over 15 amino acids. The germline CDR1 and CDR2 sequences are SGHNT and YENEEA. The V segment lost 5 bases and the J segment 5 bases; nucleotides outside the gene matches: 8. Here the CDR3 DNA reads TGTGCCAGCAGCCAAAGGGCAGGGGGAACCGGGGAGCTGTTTTTT. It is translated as CASSQRAGGTGELFF.

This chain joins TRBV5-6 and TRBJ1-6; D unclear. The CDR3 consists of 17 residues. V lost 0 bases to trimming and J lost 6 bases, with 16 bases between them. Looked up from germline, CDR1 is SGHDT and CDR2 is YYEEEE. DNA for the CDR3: TGTGCCAGCAGCTTGGCGGGTTTAGCTCCCCTTAATTCACCCCTCCACTTT. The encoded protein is CASSLAGLAPLNSPLHF. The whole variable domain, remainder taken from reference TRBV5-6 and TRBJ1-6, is DAGVTQSPTHLIKTRGQQVTLRCSPKSGHDTVSWYQQALGQGPQFIFQYYEEEERQRGNFPDRFSGHQFPNYSSELNVNALLLGDSALYLCASSLAGLAPLNSPLHFGNGTRLTVT.

CDR3 residues: CAWNLARYENTEAFF. The CDR3 nucleotides are TGTGCCTGGAACCTTGCTCGATATGAGAACACTGAAGCTTTCTTT. The chain combines TRBV30 with TRBJ1-1, with no clear D. V was shortened by 4 bases and J by 1 base, with 16 bases between the two germline ends. The germline gives CDR1 GTSNPN, CDR2 SVGIG (reference sequence). The CDR3 is 15 amino acids.

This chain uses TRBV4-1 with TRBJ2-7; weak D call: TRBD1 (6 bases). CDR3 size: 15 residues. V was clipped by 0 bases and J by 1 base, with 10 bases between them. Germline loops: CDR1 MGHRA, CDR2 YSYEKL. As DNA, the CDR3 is TGCGCCAGCAGCCAAGACGATGACAGGTCCTACGAGCAGTACTTC. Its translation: CASSQDDDRSYEQYF.

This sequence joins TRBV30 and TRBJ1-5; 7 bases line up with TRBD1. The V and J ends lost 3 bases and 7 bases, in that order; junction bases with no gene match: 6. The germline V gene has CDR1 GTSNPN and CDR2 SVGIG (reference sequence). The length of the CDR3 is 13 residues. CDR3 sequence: CAWSGDRGQPQHF. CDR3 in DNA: TGTGCCTGGAGCGGGGACAGAGGGCAGCCCCAGCATTTT.

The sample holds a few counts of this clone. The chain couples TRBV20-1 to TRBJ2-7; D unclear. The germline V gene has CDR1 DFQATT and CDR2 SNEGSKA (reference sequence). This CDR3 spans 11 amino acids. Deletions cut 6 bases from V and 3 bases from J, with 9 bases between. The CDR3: CSASGNYEQYF. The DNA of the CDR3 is TGCAGTGCCAGTGGGAACTACGAGCAGTACTTC.

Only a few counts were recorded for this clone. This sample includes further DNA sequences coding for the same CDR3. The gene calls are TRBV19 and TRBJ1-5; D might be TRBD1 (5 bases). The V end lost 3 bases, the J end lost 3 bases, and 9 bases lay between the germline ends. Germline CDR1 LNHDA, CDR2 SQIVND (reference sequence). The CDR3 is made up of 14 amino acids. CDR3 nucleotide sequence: TGTGCCAGTAGTATTAGGGGTGACAATCAGCCCCAGCATTTT. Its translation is CASSIRGDNQPQHF.

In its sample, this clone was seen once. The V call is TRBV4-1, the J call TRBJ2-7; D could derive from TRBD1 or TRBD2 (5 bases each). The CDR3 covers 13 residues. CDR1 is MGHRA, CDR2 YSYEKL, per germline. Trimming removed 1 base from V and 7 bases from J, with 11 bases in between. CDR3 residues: CASSQGRGEEQYF. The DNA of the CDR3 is TGCGCCAGCAGCCAAGGTAGAGGGGAAGAGCAGTACTTC.

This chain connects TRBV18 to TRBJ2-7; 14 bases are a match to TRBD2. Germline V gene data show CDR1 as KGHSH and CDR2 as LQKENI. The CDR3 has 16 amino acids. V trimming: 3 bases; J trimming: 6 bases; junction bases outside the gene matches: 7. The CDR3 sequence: CASSPGLGLAGVEQYF. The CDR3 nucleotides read TGTGCCAGCTCACCCGGCCTGGGACTAGCGGGAGTCGAGCAGTACTTC.

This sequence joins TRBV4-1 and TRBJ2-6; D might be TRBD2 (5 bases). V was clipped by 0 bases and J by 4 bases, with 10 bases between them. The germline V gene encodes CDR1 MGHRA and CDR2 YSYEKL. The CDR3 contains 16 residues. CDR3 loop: CASSQERGSGANVLTF. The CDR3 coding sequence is TGCGCCAGCAGCCAAGAACGGGGTTCCGGGGCCAACGTCCTGACTTTC.

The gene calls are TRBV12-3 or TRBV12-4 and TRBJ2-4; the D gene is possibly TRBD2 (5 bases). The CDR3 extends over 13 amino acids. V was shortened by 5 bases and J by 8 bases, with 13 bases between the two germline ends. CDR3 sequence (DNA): TGTGCCAGCAGTAAGACCCCAGCGGACATTCAGTACTTC. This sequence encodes CASSKTPADIQYF.

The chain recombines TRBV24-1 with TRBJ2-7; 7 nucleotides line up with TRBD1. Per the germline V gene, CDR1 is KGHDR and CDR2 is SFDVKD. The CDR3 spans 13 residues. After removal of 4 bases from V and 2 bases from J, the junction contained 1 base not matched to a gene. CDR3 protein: CATSDTGAYEQYF. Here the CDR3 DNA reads TGTGCCACCAGTGACACAGGGGCCTACGAGCAGTACTTC.

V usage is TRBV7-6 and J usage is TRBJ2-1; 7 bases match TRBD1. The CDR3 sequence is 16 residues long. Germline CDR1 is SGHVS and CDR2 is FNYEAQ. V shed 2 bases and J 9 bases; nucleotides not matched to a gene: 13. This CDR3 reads CASSLIGRGRMGEQFF. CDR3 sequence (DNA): TGTGCCAGCAGCTTAATCGGTAGGGGGCGGATGGGTGAGCAGTTCTTC.